This T cell receptor beta chain was profiled in a study of CXCR3-negative and CXCR3-positive naive CD8 T cells. For the study at large: The libraries together contributed about 130 million TRB reads, each supplying about 1.5 +/- 0.3 million. Study outcomes and limitations: The TRB CDR3s that CXCR3-positive naive cells carried were more hydrophobic than those of CXCR3-negative naive cells. Naive cells used TRBV-TRBJ genes in much the same way whether CXCR3-negative or CXCR3-positive; memory cells did not. Both naive subsets showed comparably high diversity, and memory CD8+ cells showed much lower diversity.

Per germline, CDR1 SGHTA and CDR2 FQGNSA. This CDR3 has 15 amino acids. Concerning this clonotype: Its matching antigen is unknown.

UMI labels and 5' RACE were used to prepare the TRB cDNA libraries. TCRdb reprocessed the 5' RACE reads, with one entry per CDR3 protein and no DNA. The listing contains 70,000 to 100,000 distinct CDR3 sequences. The clonotype was recovered from a human donor in good health. Some clones in this sample may be carry-over from other donors' samples. This sequence joins TRBV7-2 and TRBJ2-7; TCRdb calls TRBD1, which cannot be checked without DNA. The specimen sequenced was naive CXCR3- CD8+ T cells from blood. Subset given: CD45RO-CCR7+CD27+CD95- naive CD8+ T cells lacking CXCR3 (TNR3-). CDR3 sequence reads: CASGGREQGDHEQYF.